These T cell receptor beta chains were read from a single sample in a study of ipilimumab plus nivolumab after autologous stem cell transplantation. Profiling relied on immunoSEQ multiplex PCR, and the TCRdb table lists in-frame clones only, not all of them. The sample has 84,000 or so clones; 75% to 85% are singletons. Sequencing used PBMCs, obtained in a trial of ipilimumab plus nivolumab as post-transplant consolidation. The source of these receptors is a male donor with diffuse large B-cell lymphoma. Each CDR3 is given with its conserved first and last residue. The D gene is left open where the match is weak. Only some rows state a clone size, as once, few, many or a class for expanded clones.

cdr3_aa cdr3_nt clone_size j_call v_call d_call
CASHPGLAGDEQFF TGTGCCAGCCACCCGGGACTAGCGGGGGATGAGCAGTTCTTC . TRBJ2-1 TRBV2 TRBD2
CASSDSLVTDTQYF TGTGCCAGCAGTGACTCCCTCGTCACAGATACGCAGTATTTT . TRBJ2-3 TRBV2 .
CASSEGTGSFSPLHF TGTGCCAGCAGTGAAGGCACAGGATCGTTTTCACCCCTCCACTTT . TRBJ1-6 TRBV2 .
CASSLIGLAGHTDTQYF TGTGCCAGCAGTTTAATTGGGCTAGCGGGGCACACAGATACGCAGTATTTT . TRBJ2-3 TRBV27 TRBD2
CASSQEWGQGHEAFF TGCGCCAGCAGCCAAGAATGGGGCCAGGGCCATGAAGCTTTCTTT . TRBJ1-1 TRBV4-3 .
CASSPHMSRTQYF TGTGCCAGCAGCCCCCATATGAGCCGGACCCAGTACTTC . TRBJ2-5 TRBV14 .
CASRWEGLFYEQYF TGTGCCAGCAGATGGGAGGGCTTATTCTACGAGCAGTACTTC . TRBJ2-7 TRBV7-9 TRBD2
CASSPVYPTNEQFF TGCGCCAGCAGCCCGGTCTACCCGACAAATGAGCAGTTCTTC once TRBJ2-1 TRBV5-1 .
CASSPGGSPNQPQHF TGTGCCAGCAGCCCCGGGGGTTCCCCCAATCAGCCCCAGCATTTT . TRBJ1-5 TRBV7-9 .
CAWRENRNNSPLHF TGTGCCTGGAGGGAAAACAGGAACAATTCACCCCTCCACTTT few TRBJ1-6 TRBV30 .
CASSDRRQWTF TGTGCCAGCAGTGACCGCAGACAGTGGACCTTC . TRBJ1-2 TRBV6-1 .
CASSPGFGNTIYF TGTGCCAGCAGCCCAGGGTTTGGAAACACCATATATTTT . TRBJ1-3 TRBV7-2 .
CASSLAGAGGRTDTQYF TGTGCCAGCAGCTTAGCTGGTGCGGGGGGACGCACAGATACGCAGTATTTT . TRBJ2-3 TRBV7-4 TRBD2
CASSLVSGGALETQYF TGTGCCAGCAGCTTGGTTAGCGGGGGGGCCTTGGAGACCCAGTACTTC . TRBJ2-5 TRBV5-4 TRBD2
CASSYVSNTGELFF TGTGCCAGCTCGTATGTGTCGAACACCGGGGAGCTGTTTTTT few TRBJ2-2 TRBV2 .
CASSLVLGEPLHF TGTGCCAGCAGCTTAGTCTTGGGGGAACCCCTCCACTTT . TRBJ1-6 TRBV7-9 .
CASSSRLAGGRELFF TGTGCCAGCAGTTCCCGACTAGCGGGGGGGCGGGAGCTGTTTTTT . TRBJ2-2 TRBV6-5 TRBD2
CASDSGTKSGNTIYF TGTGCCAGCGACTCCGGGACCAAGTCTGGAAACACCATATATTTT once TRBJ1-3 TRBV21-1 .
CASSEMGLGVGGELFF TGTGCCAGCAGTGAAATGGGACTAGGAGTTGGCGGGGAGCTGTTTTTT once TRBJ2-2 TRBV2 TRBD2
CASSRIAGGETGELFF TGTGCCAGCAGTCGCATAGCGGGGGGGGAGACCGGGGAGCTGTTTTTT . TRBJ2-2 TRBV27 TRBD2
CAISPEVGEAFF TGTGCCATCAGTCCAGAGGTGGGTGAAGCTTTCTTT few TRBJ1-1 TRBV10-3 .
CASSGGADYEQYF TGTGCCAGCTCAGGGGGGGCGGATTACGAGCAGTACTTC once TRBJ2-7 TRBV18 .
CASSTDPGQGYEQYF TGTGCCAGCAGTACGGACCCGGGACAGGGATACGAGCAGTACTTC . TRBJ2-7 TRBV6-5 TRBD1
CASSQDWAADTQYF TGCGCCAGCAGCCAAGATTGGGCGGCAGATACGCAGTATTTT . TRBJ2-3 TRBV4-3 .
CASSDQGAGTDTQYF TGTGCCAGCAGTGACCAGGGGGCGGGCACAGATACGCAGTATTTT . TRBJ2-3 TRBV6-1 TRBD1
CAWRLPTREQYF TGTGCCTGGAGACTACCCACCCGAGAGCAGTACTTC . TRBJ2-7 TRBV30 .
CASSPGRGSYEQYF TGTGCCAGCAGCCCGGGGAGGGGGAGCTACGAGCAGTACTTC . TRBJ2-7 TRBV7-2 .
CASSTGAGRTYNEQFF TGCGCCAGCAGCACAGGAGCGGGGAGGACCTACAATGAGCAGTTCTTC . TRBJ2-1 TRBV5-1 TRBD2
CASSLLGLGASTDTQYF TGCGCCAGCAGCTTGTTAGGGCTAGGGGCTAGCACAGATACGCAGTATTTT . TRBJ2-3 TRBV5-1 .
CASSLVGRQFF TGCGCCAGCAGCTTGGTAGGTAGGCAGTTCTTC . TRBJ2-1 TRBV5-1 .
CASSLVGGNSGYTF TGTGCCAGCAGCTTGGTAGGGGGAAATTCCGGCTACACCTTC . TRBJ1-2 TRBV5-4 .
CASSSGQAGGYTF TGTGCCAGCAGCTCCGGACAGGCTGGTGGCTACACCTTC . TRBJ1-2 TRBV7-2 TRBD1
CASSQSGREAFF TGTGCCAGCAGTCAGAGCGGCCGTGAAGCTTTCTTT . TRBJ1-1 TRBV6-5 .
CATQTGNQPQHF TGTGCCACCCAGACAGGGAACCAGCCCCAGCATTTT . TRBJ1-5 TRBV6-5 TRBD1
CASSHRTGGVDTGELFF TGCGCCAGCAGCCATAGGACAGGTGGGGTTGACACCGGGGAGCTGTTTTTT . TRBJ2-2 TRBV4-1 TRBD1
CASSLTGQGTQYF TGTGCCAGCTCACTAACGGGACAGGGGACGCAGTATTTT . TRBJ2-3 TRBV18 TRBD1
CASSEQGHQNYGYTF TGTGCCAGTAGTGAGCAGGGACACCAGAACTATGGCTACACCTTC once TRBJ1-2 TRBV19 .
CASSLLADTEAFF TGTGCCAGCAGCTTATTGGCAGACACTGAAGCTTTCTTT . TRBJ1-1 TRBV7-3 .
CASSFDGTAGGYTF TGTGCCAGCAGCTTCGACGGGACGGCGGGGGGCTACACCTTC . TRBJ1-2 TRBV7-3 .
CASSPRQGEAFF TGTGCCAGCAGCCCTAGACAGGGTGAAGCTTTCTTT . TRBJ1-1 TRBV7-9 TRBD1